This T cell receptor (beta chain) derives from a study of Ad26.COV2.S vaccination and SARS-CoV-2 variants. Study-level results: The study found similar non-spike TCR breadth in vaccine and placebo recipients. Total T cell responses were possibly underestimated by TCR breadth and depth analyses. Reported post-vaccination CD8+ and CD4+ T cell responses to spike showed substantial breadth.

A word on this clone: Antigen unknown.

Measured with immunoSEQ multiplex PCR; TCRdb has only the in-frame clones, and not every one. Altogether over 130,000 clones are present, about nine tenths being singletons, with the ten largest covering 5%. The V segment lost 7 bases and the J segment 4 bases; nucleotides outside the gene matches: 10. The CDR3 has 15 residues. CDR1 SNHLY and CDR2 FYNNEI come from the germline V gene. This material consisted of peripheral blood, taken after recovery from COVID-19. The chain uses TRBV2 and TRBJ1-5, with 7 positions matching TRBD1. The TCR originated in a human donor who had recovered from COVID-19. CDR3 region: CASKRQGGVNQPQHF. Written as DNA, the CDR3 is TGTGCCAGCAAGAGACAGGGCGGCGTTAATCAGCCCCAGCATTTT.